Listed below are T cell receptor beta chains from one sample, sequenced in a study of CD8 T cells in Susac syndrome. TCRdb re-called the immunoSEQ multiplex PCR reads with MiXCR, one entry per CDR3 protein. The table lists about 190,000 distinct CDR3 sequences, 90% to 95% of them singletons, with less than 0.11% in the top ten. Specimen: CD4+ T cells from PBMCs. These receptors were collected from a human donor in good health. Both conserved end residues are part of each CDR3. D genes are given only for firm matches. Part of the rows lack a size; the others show once, few, many or a class for expanded clones.

>-|TRBV6-5|TRBJ2-1|15|-
TGTGCCAGCAGTTATCGGGTGGAGTTCGGCAATGAGCAGTTCTTC
CASSYRVEFGNEQFF
>TRBD1|TRBV24-1|TRBJ2-5|13|-
TGTGCCACCTCAAGACAGGGCAAAGAGACCCAGTACTTC
CATSRQGKETQYF
>-|TRBV27|TRBJ1-5|15|-
TGTGCCAGCAGTTTATCTTTTATTGGCAATCAGCCCCAGCATTTT
CASSLSFIGNQPQHF
>-|TRBV20-1|TRBJ2-1|17|-
TGCAGTGCTAGAGATCGAGTACGGCCCGCCGTCTACAATGAGCAGTTCTTC
CSARDRVRPAVYNEQFF
>-|TRBV7-9|TRBJ2-1|15|-
TGTGCCAGCAGCCCGCCGGGACACGGGGACAATGAGCAGTTCTTC
CASSPPGHGDNEQFF
>-|TRBV29-1|TRBJ1-5|14|-
TGCAGCGTTGAAGTTACGGGCCCCGATCAGCCCCAGCATTTT
CSVEVTGPDQPQHF
>-|TRBV25-1|TRBJ2-2|14|-
TGTGCCAGCAGTGGGGTGCGTTACACCGGGGAGCTGTTTTTT
CASSGVRYTGELFF
>-|TRBV7-8|TRBJ2-7|14|once
TGTGCCAGCAGCCGAAGGGCAGAAGCCTACGAGCAGTACTTC
CASSRRAEAYEQYF
>-|TRBV6-1|TRBJ2-1|12|-
TGTGCCAGCAGGGGATATCCCAATGAGCAGTTCTTC
CASRGYPNEQFF
>TRBD2|TRBV20-1|TRBJ2-3|14|-
TGCAGCCACCTAGCGGGGGCCGGGACAGATACGCAGTATTTT
CSHLAGAGTDTQYF
>-|TRBV9|TRBJ2-2|15|once
TGTGCCAGCAACGATCGGGGTCTGAATAGCGGGGAGCTGTTTTTT
CASNDRGLNSGELFF
>-|TRBV29-1|TRBJ1-2|13|-
TGCAGCGTGTCGGGGTCGGCGGACTATGGCTACACCTTC
CSVSGSADYGYTF
>-|TRBV20-1|TRBJ1-5|12|-
TGCAGTGCAGCAGTACCTAATCAGCCCCAGCATTTT
CSAAVPNQPQHF
>-|TRBV3-1|TRBJ2-5|14|-
TGTGCCAGCAGCCACTCCGGGGGACAAGAGACCCAGTACTTC
CASSHSGGQETQYF
>-|TRBV20-1|TRBJ2-2|14|once
TGCAGTGCTAGAAGGACGGATCTAGGCGGGGAGCTGTTTTTT
CSARRTDLGGELFF
>TRBD1|TRBV6-5|TRBJ2-6|16|-
TGTGCCAGCAGTTACGGGGACAGAACTGGGGCCAACGTCCTGACTTTC
CASSYGDRTGANVLTF
>-|TRBV29-1|TRBJ2-1|16|-
TGCAGCGTCGGAGGGATCGGCAGGGACTCCTACAATGAGCAGTTCTTC
CSVGGIGRDSYNEQFF
>TRBD1|TRBV29-1|TRBJ1-1|13|-
TGCAGCGGGGGGGACAGGCAGAACACTGAAGCTTTCTTT
CSGGDRQNTEAFF
>-|TRBV27|TRBJ2-3|14|-
TGTGCCAGCTTACCTTGGGGGGCTGAGGGTACGCAGTATTTT
CASLPWGAEGTQYF
>-|TRBV9|TRBJ2-3|12|-
TGTGCCAGCGGGATCAGCACAGATACGCAGTATTTT
CASGISTDTQYF
>-|TRBV4-1|TRBJ2-1|16|-
TGCGCCAGCAGCCAATTTCCCGTTAGCTCCTACAATGAGCAGTTCTTC
CASSQFPVSSYNEQFF
>-|TRBV6-5|TRBJ2-7|11|-
TGTGCCAGCAGTTACCGGGAGAAGCAGTACTTC
CASSYREKQYF
>-|TRBV24-1|TRBJ2-3|13|-
TGTGCCACCCAGACCCCCTTGAAGGATACGCAGTATTTT
CATQTPLKDTQYF
>TRBD2|TRBV4-3|TRBJ2-1|18|-
TGCGCCAGCAGCCAGGCTAGCGCGGGGGGGCCCTCCTACAATGAGCAGTTCTTC
CASSQASAGGPSYNEQFF
>TRBD2|TRBV4-1|TRBJ2-1|18|once
TGCGCCAGCAGCCAAGATGCCCGAGCGGGAATCTCCTACAATGAGCAGTTCTTC
CASSQDARAGISYNEQFF
>-|TRBV7-9|TRBJ2-5|16|-
TGTGCCAGCAGCTTGCCGCGAGCTACAGGGCGAGAGACCCAGTACTTC
CASSLPRATGRETQYF
>TRBD2|TRBV9|TRBJ2-1|16|-
TGTGCCAGCAGCGTAACCTCTAGCGGGGGTTACAATGAGCAGTTCTTC
CASSVTSSGGYNEQFF
>-|TRBV20-1|TRBJ2-5|13|-
TGCAGTGATGTTTCCGAACGGAGTGGGACCCAGTACTTC
CSDVSERSGTQYF
>TRBD2|TRBV5-1|TRBJ2-1|17|-
TGCGCCAGCAGCTACGGACTAGCGGGGGGGCTTTACAATGAGCAGTTCTTC
CASSYGLAGGLYNEQFF
>-|TRBV28|TRBJ2-4|15|once
TGTGCCAGCAGTTTTGCGGGTATAGCCAAAAACATTCAGTACTTC
CASSFAGIAKNIQYF
>TRBD1|TRBV29-1|TRBJ2-7|14|-
TGCAGCGTTTCTACCGGGACAGGAGCCTACGAGCAGTACTTC
CSVSTGTGAYEQYF
>-|TRBV15|TRBJ1-3|14|-
TGTGCCACCAGCAGACTGAGCTCTGGAAACACCATATATTTT
CATSRLSSGNTIYF
>-|TRBV20-1|TRBJ2-3|11|-
TGCAGTGCTAGAGATGGGGGGTTGCAGTATTTT
CSARDGGLQYF
>-|TRBV9|TRBJ2-3|15|-
TGTGCCAGCAGCGTAGGATCCGGGAGAGCAGATACGCAGTATTTT
CASSVGSGRADTQYF
>-|TRBV12-3/TRBV12-4|TRBJ2-7|16|-
TGTGCCAGCAGTTTGTGGGGCCGTGGGAGCTCCTACGAGCAGTACTTC
CASSLWGRGSSYEQYF
>-|TRBV20-1|TRBJ2-2|13|-
TGCAGTGCTAGAGAGACCGGAACCGGGGAGCTGTTTTTT
CSARETGTGELFF
>TRBD2|TRBV2|TRBJ2-3|14|-
TGTGCCAGCAGTGAAGCGGCGGGAGGGGGTACGCAGTATTTT
CASSEAAGGGTQYF
>-|TRBV27|TRBJ2-5|15|-
TGTGCCAGCATTCGCAGGGTGGGGACCCAAGAGACCCAGTACTTC
CASIRRVGTQETQYF
>-|TRBV12-3/TRBV12-4|TRBJ2-6|15|once
TGTGCCAGCAGTCCCGACGTCTCTGGGGCCAACGTCCTGACTTTC
CASSPDVSGANVLTF
>-|TRBV3-1|TRBJ1-6|15|once
TGTGCCAGCAGCCAACGCGGGGGGGCAGGTTCACCCCTCCACTTT
CASSQRGGAGSPLHF
>-|TRBV29-1|TRBJ1-2|14|-
TGCAGCGTTGATTGGAGACTGCAGGACTATGGCTACACCTTC
CSVDWRLQDYGYTF
>-|TRBV19|TRBJ1-1|15|-
TGTGCCAGTAGTACCGGGACACCTATGAACACTGAAGCTTTCTTT
CASSTGTPMNTEAFF
>TRBD2|TRBV7-2|TRBJ2-3|14|-
TGTGCCAGCAGCTCCTCTAGCGGAACAGATACGCAGTATTTT
CASSSSSGTDTQYF